The 5 T cell receptor beta chains in this list originate from one sample, sequenced in a study of T cells after yellow fever vaccination. TCRdb passed the 5' RACE reads through MiXCR, listing each CDR3 protein once. The table lists around 27,000 distinct CDR3 sequences, about 4.4% of them singletons. The starting material was CD8+ T cells sorted from PBMCs, obtained 5 days after the yellow fever booster vaccination. The receptor set was obtained from a man in his thirties or forties who received the YFV17D yellow fever vaccine.

This clonotype was counted many times. The CDR3 sequence: CASSFSGTATYEQYF. CDR3 nucleotide sequence: TGTGCCAGCAGCTTTTCGGGGACCGCTACCTACGAGCAGTACTTC. The chain employs TRBV11-2 and TRBJ2-7; the D call may be TRBD1 or TRBD2 (5 bases each). V was clipped by 3 bases and J by 2 bases, with 14 bases between them. The CDR3 extends over 15 amino acids. Germline assignment: CDR1 SGHAT and CDR2 FQNNGV.

This clonotype has ten or more counts. The gene calls are TRBV13 and TRBJ2-7; D is unresolved. Trimming took 2 bases from V and 3 from J, leaving 8 bases between them. Germline V gene sequence: CDR1 PRHDT, CDR2 FYEKMQ (reference sequence). This CDR3 spans 13 amino acids. CDR3 region: CASSLSSFYEQYF. CDR3 coding DNA: TGTGCCAGCAGCTTATCCAGCTTCTACGAGCAGTACTTC.

This clonotype was counted at least ten times. The chain is built from TRBV7-6 and TRBJ1-1, with TRBD1 matching 10 bases. V lost 5 bases, J lost 5 bases, and 8 bases stayed unmatched. CDR1 SGHVS and CDR2 FNYEAQ come from the germline V gene. The CDR3 extends over 15 amino acids. CDR3 sequence reads: CASSREDRGVTEAFF. DNA for the CDR3: TGTGCCAGCAGCAGGGAGGACAGGGGGGTAACTGAAGCTTTCTTT.

This clonotype was counted between two and nine times. The rearrangement links TRBV3-1 to TRBJ2-6; D remains ambiguous. With 0 bases removed from V and 0 bases from J, the gap between germline ends came to 6 bases. From germline, CDR1 is LGHDT and CDR2 YNNKEL (reference sequence). The CDR3 is 16 amino acids. CDR3 protein: CASSQELHSGANVLTF. Here the CDR3 DNA reads TGTGCCAGCAGCCAAGAGCTCCACTCTGGGGCCAACGTCCTGACTTTC.

This clonotype was observed at least ten times. The CDR3 here is CSVEDLQEAAYEQYF. DNA for the CDR3: TGCAGCGTTGAAGATCTTCAGGAAGCGGCCTACGAGCAGTACTTC. The V gene is TRBV29-1, the J gene TRBJ2-7, with D maybe TRBD2 (5 bases). V lost 0 bases to trimming and J lost 2 bases, with 14 bases between them. This CDR3 comprises 15 residues. Germline V gives CDR1 SQVTM, CDR2 ANQGSEA.